The 14 T cell receptor beta chains listed next were all sequenced from one sample in a study of human T cells and chemical hapten exposure. MiXCR, applied by TCRdb to the RACE reads, yields one record per CDR3 protein. The repertoire consists of about 100,000 distinct CDR3 sequences, with about 10% occurring once and the leading ten covering less than 2.5%. Time point indicated: patch test 1, 2 weeks after DPC sensitization. As to treatment: therapeutic diphenylcyclopropenone sensitization with weekly scalp DPC. The sequencing here drew on whole blood, taken in connection with sensitization to the hapten diphenylcyclopropenone (DPC). The receptors originated from a man in his forties with alopecia areata. Some clones in this sample may be carry-over from other donors' samples.

This clonotype showed up many times. This chain joins TRBV12-3 or TRBV12-4 and TRBJ1-4; D is ambiguous. The V and J ends lost 6 bases and 4 bases respectively, with 15 bases between them. This CDR3 spans 15 amino acids. The CDR3 nucleotides read TGTGCCAGCAGCTTTAACGAGGCCAGTAATGAAAAACTGTTTTTT. Protein sequence: CASSFNEASNEKLFF.

V and J are TRBV2 and TRBJ1-1; tentatively, D is TRBD1 (5 bases). Germline V gives CDR1 SNHLY, CDR2 FYNNEI. CDR3 size: 13 residues. V was clipped by 6 bases and J by 0 bases, with 8 bases between them. The chain's CDR3 is CASRGAMNTEAFF. CDR3 bases: TGTGCCAGCAGAGGGGCAATGAACACTGAAGCTTTCTTT.

The chain recombines TRBV28 with TRBJ1-1; no firm D call. There are 17 residues in the CDR3. V lost 9 bases and J lost 1, with 24 bases in between. The V gene's germline CDR1 is MDHEN and CDR2 SYDVKM. This CDR3 reads CASPIPGNRNPNTEAFF. Written as DNA, the CDR3 is TGTGCCAGTCCTATCCCCGGCAACAGAAACCCGAACACTGAAGCTTTCTTT.

This clonotype was counted a few times. V gene TRBV6-1 combines with J gene TRBJ1-6, with D perhaps TRBD1 (6 bases). V was shortened by 3 bases and J by 7 bases, with 10 bases between the two germline ends. The germline CDR1 and CDR2 sequences are MNHNS and SASEGT. The CDR3 is 14 residues long. The CDR3 DNA follows: TGTGCCAGCAGTGAGCTGGGGGCGAATTCACCCCTCCACTTT. Translated, it gives CASSELGANSPLHF.

In its sample, this clonotype was seen once. J is TRBJ2-5 and V is TRBV7-2; D gene ambiguous. The length of the CDR3 is 14 residues. The germline V gene has CDR1 SGHTA and CDR2 FQGNSA. V lost 4 bases and J 4 bases, leaving 13 bases between the germline ends. CDR3 nucleotides: TGTGCCAGCAGCTCTTCCGGGTGGCGAGAGACCCAGTACTTC. This encodes CASSSSGWRETQYF.

This chain uses TRBV29-1 with TRBJ2-2; D not certain. V was shortened by 0 bases and J by 9 bases, with 11 bases between the two germline ends. The CDR3 has 13 residues. CDR1 is SQVTM and CDR2 is ANQGSEA in the germline V gene. This CDR3 reads CSVEESLTRELFF. The CDR3 DNA sequence: TGCAGCGTTGAAGAATCCTTGACTCGGGAGCTGTTTTTT.

This clonotype was observed at least ten times. CDR3 nucleotide sequence: TGTGCCAGCAGCTTAGCATTAGCGGGAGGGTCAGATACGCAGTATTTT. Amino acids: CASSLALAGGSDTQYF. This rearrangement joins TRBV7-2 to TRBJ2-3; TRBD2 agrees at 11 bases. Trimming removed 0 bases from V and 4 bases from J; junction bases left unmatched: 3. CDR1 and CDR2 from the germline V gene are SGHTA and FQGNSA. The CDR3 extends over 16 amino acids.

In this sample, this clonotype turned up a few times. This sequence joins TRBV14 and TRBJ2-5; D possibly corresponds to TRBD1 (5 bases). V gave up 6 bases and J gave up 0 bases, with 14 bases separating them. The CDR3 totals 15 residues. Germline V gene data show CDR1 as SGHDN and CDR2 as FVKESK. CDR3 sequence: CASSGAKGNQETQYF. DNA of the CDR3: TGTGCCAGCAGTGGGGCCAAGGGCAACCAAGAGACCCAGTACTTC.

V gene TRBV12-3 or TRBV12-4 combines with J gene TRBJ2-6; perhaps TRBD2 as D (5 bases). V lost 5 bases and J lost 0, with 17 bases in between. The CDR3 is made up of 18 amino acids. The CDR3 region has the DNA TGTGCCAGCAGTCCAACGGGTGGACTCAGCTCTGGGGCCAACGTCCTGACTTTC. Translated: CASSPTGGLSSGANVLTF.

In nucleotides, the CDR3 is TGCGCCAGCGACGACACAACTAGCGGGAAAGACTACGAGCAGTACGTC. It codes for CASDDTTSGKDYEQYV. The J gene is TRBJ2-7, the V gene TRBV4-3, with 10 positions matching TRBD2. Unmatched junction bases numbered 13, after V lost 8 bases and J lost 3 bases. The CDR3 covers 16 residues. Germline CDR1 reads LGHNA; CDR2 reads YSLEER.

V is TRBV6-5 and J is TRBJ1-4, with D hard to call. Per the germline V gene, CDR1 is MNHEY and CDR2 is SVGAGI. Trimming stripped 2 bases from V and 4 bases from J, with 11 bases between. The CDR3 consists of 15 residues. This chain's CDR3 is CASSYRADVNEKLFF. The CDR3 DNA follows: TGTGCCAGCAGTTACAGGGCGGATGTTAATGAAAAACTGTTTTTT.

The V and J genes are TRBV10-2 and TRBJ1-4, with 7 bases lining up with TRBD1. Germline V gene sequence: CDR1 WSHSY, CDR2 SAAADI. The CDR3 runs to 17 residues. The V and J ends lost 6 bases and 0 bases, in that order; junction bases with no gene match: 10. The chain's CDR3 is CASRAPGTETTNEKLFF. The DNA for the CDR3 is TGCGCCAGCAGAGCCCCGGGGACAGAAACAACTAATGAAAAACTGTTTTTT.

This clonotype was detected ten times or more. V is TRBV6-5 and J is TRBJ1-6, with D tentatively TRBD1 (6 bases). V dropped 1 base and J dropped 7 bases, with 11 bases sitting between them. Germline-derived CDR1 and CDR2 are MNHEY and SVGAGI. The CDR3 extends over 15 amino acids. The CDR3, as DNA: TGTGCCAGCAGTTACTTTCGGACAGAAAATTCACCCCTCCACTTT. Its translation: CASSYFRTENSPLHF.

This clonotype occurred many times. CDR3 loop: CASSRELRQPQHF. The CDR3 nucleotides are TGTGCCAGCAGTCGAGAGTTGCGTCAGCCCCAGCATTTT. This sequence joins TRBV27 and TRBJ1-5; D gene ambiguous. The CDR3 has 13 residues. In germline, CDR1 is MNHEY, CDR2 SMNVEV (reference sequence). The ends were cut back, 5 bases at V and 6 bases at J, with 11 bases in the middle.